This T cell receptor beta chain was observed in a study of human T cells and chemical hapten exposure. Attachment of unique molecular identifiers to individual cDNA molecules was performed in the library. TCRdb called the RACE reads again in MiXCR, with one record for every CDR3 protein. The table shows approximately 100,000 distinct CDR3 sequences, with approximately 12% occurring only once. Time point here: pre-sensitization, week 0. Treatment described: therapeutic diphenylcyclopropenone sensitization with weekly scalp DPC. Unfractionated whole blood yielded the extracted total RNA. This specimen consisted of whole blood, obtained in connection with sensitization to the hapten diphenylcyclopropenone (DPC). The source is a woman between 50 and 59 years old with alopecia areata. Some clones in this sample may be carry-over from other donors' samples.

For the CDR3, the DNA is TGTGCCAGCAGCTCACAGGGTGTTGAGCAGTTCTTC. Amino acid sequence: CASSSQGVEQFF. V is TRBV7-2 and J is TRBJ2-1; TRBD1 might be the D (6 bases). Germline assignment: CDR1 SGHTA and CDR2 FQGNSA. V gave up 4 bases and J gave up 9 bases, with 10 bases separating them. This CDR3 is built from 12 residues.